This TCR beta chain was observed in a study of early T cells in non-severe SARS-CoV-2 infection. The wider study: Bulk RNA from unsorted whole blood was sequenced; chains were unpaired.

Germline V lookup: CDR1 SGHAT, CDR2 FQNNGV. The CDR3 is 15 residues long. V was pared by 3 bases and J by 0 bases, with 12 bases between. TCRdb independently ran MiXCR on the 5' RACE reads; one entry per CDR3 protein. The sample holds roughly 60,000 distinct CDR3 sequences; 13% are singletons and the top ten take 4% to 5%. The receptor was derived from an adult who was a healthcare worker with PCR-confirmed SARS-CoV-2 infection or an uninfected control (not recorded which). J is TRBJ2-7 and V is TRBV11-2; D gene unclear. The specimen was whole blood. DNA for the CDR3: TGTGCCAGCAGCTTCGAAGGCCATAGCTCCTACGAGCAGTACTTC. Its protein is CASSFEGHSSYEQYF. Complete variable domain (other parts from reference TRBV11-2 and TRBJ2-7): EAGVAQSPRYKIIEKRQSVAFWCNPISGHATLYWYQQILGQGPKLLIQFQNNGVVDDSQLPKDRFSAERLKGVDSTLKIQPAKLEDSAVYLCASSFEGHSSYEQYFGPGTRLTVT.